A single sample is the source of the 21 T cell receptor beta chains below, sequenced in a study of blood T cell repertoires in COVID-19. Sequencing used immunoSEQ multiplex PCR; TCRdb keeps in-frame clones, though not all of them. The sample comprises roughly 200,000 clones, 70% to 90% of which are singletons, and about 5% rests with the top ten. What was sequenced was peripheral blood. Receptors were obtained from a woman older than 75 with acute or convalescent COVID-19.

The J gene is TRBJ1-1, the V gene TRBV18, with 7 bases matching TRBD1. The CDR3 is 15 amino acids. Per the germline V gene, CDR1 is KGHSH and CDR2 is LQKENI. The junction had 7 bases not matched to a gene; V was cut back by 1 base and J by 5 bases. The CDR3 sequence is CASSPQGTAVTEAFF. CDR3 DNA sequence: TGTGCCAGCTCACCACAAGGGACAGCTGTTACTGAAGCTTTCTTT. The variable domain in full, with the rest retrieved from reference TRBV18 and TRBJ1-1, is NAGVMQNPRHLVRRRGQEARLRCSPMKGHSHVYWYRQLPEEGLKFMVYLQKENIIDESGMPKERFSAEFPKEGPSILRIQQVVRGDSAAYFCASSPQGTAVTEAFFGQGTRLTVV.

V gene TRBV6-5 combines with J gene TRBJ1-2, with a weak D call TRBD1 (5 bases). The germline V gene has CDR1 MNHEY and CDR2 SVGAGI. Trimming removed 0 bases at V and 6 bases at J, with 17 bases between. CDR3 length: 16 residues. The CDR3 is CASSYSIVPQGNGYTF. The CDR3 DNA is TGTGCCAGCAGTTACTCGATCGTCCCCCAGGGAAATGGCTACACCTTC.

The rearrangement uses TRBV27 and TRBJ2-7, with no clear D. The CDR3 covers 14 residues. The ends were cut back, 0 bases at V and 2 bases at J, with 8 bases in the middle. Germline V gene lookup returns CDR1 MNHEY and CDR2 SMNVEV (reference sequence). CDR3 loop: CASSLSFKTYEQYF. Written as DNA, the CDR3 is TGTGCCAGCAGTTTATCGTTCAAAACCTACGAGCAGTACTTC.

The CDR3 spells CASSLGRLGGATNEKLFF. The CDR3 DNA reads TGCGCCAGCAGCTTGGGAAGACTTGGGGGGGCAACTAATGAAAAACTGTTTTTT. V usage is TRBV5-1 and J usage is TRBJ1-4; D may be TRBD1 (5 bases). The CDR3 spans 18 residues. From germline, CDR1 is SGHRS and CDR2 YFSETQ. V lost 0 bases and J 0 bases, leaving 15 bases between the germline ends.

The chain is built from TRBV29-1 and TRBJ1-4, with no clear D. CDR1 SQVTM and CDR2 ANQGSEA come from the germline V gene. The CDR3 is 11 amino acids. V lost 6 bases to trimming and J lost 6 bases, with 8 bases between them. CDR3 sequence reads: CSVNSYEKLFF. CDR3 in DNA: TGCAGCGTGAATAGTTATGAAAAACTGTTTTTT.

J is TRBJ2-5 and V is TRBV7-2; 9 nucleotides align to TRBD1. This CDR3 spans 15 amino acids. The V segment lost 0 bases and the J segment 5 bases; nucleotides outside the gene matches: 4. Germline CDR1 SGHTA, CDR2 FQGNSA. CDR3 amino acids: CASSLAGQGWETQYF. Written as DNA, the CDR3 is TGTGCCAGCAGCTTAGCGGGACAGGGATGGGAGACCCAGTACTTC.

The V and J genes are TRBV7-2 and TRBJ2-7, with a tentative D call TRBD2 (5 bases). CDR3 length equals 15 residues. Germline V CDR1 and CDR2: SGHTA, FQGNSA. Trimming took off 2 bases at V and 5 bases at J, with 16 bases between the two ends. CDR3 amino acids: CASSLSIGEQNEQYF. In DNA form, the CDR3 reads TGTGCCAGCAGCTTATCTATCGGGGAACAGAACGAGCAGTACTTC.

This chain links TRBV5-1 with TRBJ2-7; 8 bases are a match to TRBD1. J was trimmed by 2 bases and V by 4 bases; bases with no gene match: 8. There are 15 residues in the CDR3. CDR1 and CDR2 (germline): SGHRS, YFSETQ. The CDR3 is CASSRATGVTYEQYF. CDR3 coding DNA: TGCGCCAGCAGCAGGGCGACAGGGGTGACCTACGAGCAGTACTTC.

This clone was observed once. The chain couples TRBV18 to TRBJ1-1; D is perhaps TRBD1 (5 bases). The CDR3 is 12 amino acids. V was trimmed by 7 bases and J by 3 bases, leaving 9 bases between them. Germline assignment: CDR1 KGHSH and CDR2 LQKENI. The CDR3 nucleotides read TGTGCCAGCTTCTCAGGGCACACTGAAGCTTTCTTT. It yields the protein CASFSGHTEAFF.

The chain combines TRBV28 with TRBJ2-2; 11 bases fit TRBD1. This CDR3 is 16 amino acids long. Germline assignment: CDR1 MDHEN and CDR2 SYDVKM. The ends lost 5 bases at V and 2 bases at J; junction bases unmatched: 4. This CDR3 reads CASSPWTGGNTGELFF. The CDR3 coding sequence is TGTGCCAGCAGTCCCTGGACAGGGGGCAACACCGGGGAGCTGTTTTTT. Looking up the rest from reference TRBV28 and TRBJ2-2 gives the full variable domain: DVKVTQSSRYLVKRTGEKVFLECVQDMDHENMFWYRQDPGLGLRLIYFSYDVKMKEKGDIPEGYSVSREKKERFSLILESASTNQTSMYLCASSPWTGGNTGELFFGEGSRLTVL.

This sequence joins TRBV19 and TRBJ2-3; 9 nucleotides align to TRBD2. The CDR3 has 15 residues. Germline CDR1 reads LNHDA; CDR2 reads SQIVND (reference sequence). V shed 5 bases and J 2 bases; nucleotides not matched to a gene: 5. DNA of the CDR3: TGTGCCAGTAGTCGGTTAGCGGGGGTCACAGATACGCAGTATTTT. Its protein is CASSRLAGVTDTQYF.

The chain combines TRBV25-1 with TRBJ1-2; perhaps TRBD1 as D (5 bases). This CDR3 spans 13 amino acids. Germline loops: CDR1 MGHDK, CDR2 SYGVNS. Trimming shortened V by 6 bases and J by 5 bases, and 13 bases separated the two germline ends. In DNA, the CDR3 is TGTGCCAGCAGGGGGACTCCTAGGTATGGCTACACCTTC. Its protein is CASRGTPRYGYTF.

The genes are TRBV12-3 or TRBV12-4 and TRBJ1-1; tentatively, D is TRBD1 (6 bases). V was pared by 0 bases and J by 6 bases, with 8 bases between. The CDR3 spans 13 residues. As DNA, the CDR3 is TGTGCCAGCAGTTTAGCGTCAGGGGCTGAAGCTTTCTTT. Its translation is CASSLASGAEAFF.

This chain connects TRBV7-3 to TRBJ2-1; TRBD2 is a possible D gene (5 bases). The germline CDR1 and CDR2 sequences are SGHTA and FQGTGA. The CDR3 is made up of 15 amino acids. V lost 5 bases and J 14 bases, leaving 25 bases between the germline ends. DNA of the CDR3: TGTGCCAGCAGCGAGGATCCCAGCCCAGCCAGAGGGAAGTTCTTC. Translation gives CASSEDPSPARGKFF.

This chain connects TRBV5-1 to TRBJ1-2; 7 bases align to TRBD1. Trimming took 3 bases from V and 7 from J; bases not matched to a gene: 12. This CDR3 has 15 residues. Germline-derived CDR1 and CDR2 are SGHRS and YFSETQ. CDR3 sequence: CASSSLQGGGVGYTF. In DNA, the CDR3 is TGCGCCAGCAGCTCTCTCCAGGGGGGTGGTGTTGGCTACACCTTC.

This clone was detected once. The chain has TRBV3-1 (or the pseudogene TRBV3-2) and TRBJ2-5, with unresolved D. CDR3 size: 14 residues. Germline V gives CDR1 LGHDT, CDR2 YNNKEL (reference sequence). The ends were cut back, 8 bases at V and 2 bases at J, with 15 bases in the middle. The CDR3, as DNA: TGTGCCAGCCGCCCGAGGCGCCCACAAGAGACCCAGTACTTC. It codes for CASRPRRPQETQYF.

V usage is TRBV7-8 and J usage is TRBJ1-2; D remains ambiguous. There are 10 residues in the CDR3. V gave up 3 bases and J gave up 12 bases, with 8 bases separating them. The germline gives CDR1 SGHVS, CDR2 FQNEAQ. CDR3 nucleotide sequence: TGTGCCAGCAGCTTGAGGCCCAACACCTTC. Translated: CASSLRPNTF.

This chain uses TRBV7-2 with TRBJ1-2; maybe TRBD1 (5 bases). V shed 1 base and J shed 2 bases, with 11 bases lying between them. In germline, CDR1 is SGHTA, CDR2 FQGNSA. CDR3 length: 15 amino acids. CDR3 nucleotides: TGTGCCAGCAGCTTAGGTATAGGGGCCAACTATGGCTACACCTTC. Residues: CASSLGIGANYGYTF. Using reference TRBV7-2 and TRBJ1-2 for the parts outside the CDR3, the full variable domain is GAGVSQSPSNKVTEKGKDVELRCDPISGHTALYWYRQSLGQGLEFLIYFQGNSAPDKSGLPSDRFSAERTGGSVSTLTIQRTQQEDSAVYLCASSLGIGANYGYTFGSGTRLTVV.

The V call is TRBV5-8, the J call TRBJ2-3; 8 bases are shared with TRBD2. The CDR3 has 13 amino acids. Looked up from germline, CDR1 is SGHTS and CDR2 is YDEGEE. V gave up 2 bases and J gave up 5 bases; unmatched junction bases: 1. In nucleotides, the CDR3 is TGTGCCAGCAGCTTCCGGGAGGGAGATACGCAGTATTTT. It specifies CASSFREGDTQYF.

This clone was picked up one time. The gene calls are TRBV9 and TRBJ2-2; TRBD1 might be the D (6 bases). Trimming removed 5 bases from V and 5 bases from J, with 7 bases in between. The CDR3 runs to 12 residues. Per the germline V gene, CDR1 is SGDLS and CDR2 is YYNGEE. The CDR3 sequence is CASSQGTGELFF. CDR3 DNA: TGTGCCAGCAGTCAGGGGACCGGGGAGCTGTTTTTT.

The gene calls are TRBV6-5 and TRBJ1-6; 11 nucleotides match TRBD1. The germline CDR1 and CDR2 sequences are MNHEY and SVGAGI. The CDR3 contains 14 residues. The V segment lost 7 bases and the J segment 11 bases; nucleotides outside the gene matches: 7. CDR3 in DNA: TGTGCCAGCACGATTCGGGACAGGGGGACACCCCTCCACTTT. Amino acids: CASTIRDRGTPLHF.